This T cell receptor (beta chain) was recorded in a study of response to subunit inactivated influenza vaccine (dated 2018 in TCRdb). About the full investigation: Deep quantitative profiling of the T cell receptor repertoire was used in the study to follow responses to a trivalent subunit inactivated influenza vaccine. Summary of the overall study and its limitations: The authors proposed that each seasonal influenza vaccination may bring in only a limited number of new T cells.

This clonotype was picked up a small number of times. There is no known antigen for this receptor. The record has no base qualities; no much larger clone is one base away. The CDR3 sequence holds 16 residues, the cysteine and phenylalanine included. Only the CDR3 DNA is retained, 48 bases long and in frame from the first base. Trimming leaves V shorter by 1 base and J shorter by 0 bases, with the junction holding 4 bases beyond the gene matches. CDR1 is given as SGHDT and CDR2 as YYEEEE, both from the germline V gene. The library was obtained by RT-PCR. Sequencing used an Illumina HiSeq 2500. TCRdb reprocessing: public reads trimmed at Q25 with fastp, clones called with MiXCR, in-frame beta chains kept. Identical CDR3 proteins give one entry, which carries the most common genes and DNA. The sample table shows around 580,000 distinct CDR3 sequences, and roughly 15% are seen once. 11% of the sample is in the top ten clones.

The source was PBMCs from blood, collected roughly 12 days after vaccination. The sequence came from a middle-aged man who received an inactivated influenza vaccine. Donor details come from another sample of the same person, matched by shared clones. The rearranged segments are TRBV5-6 and TRBJ2-1, with TRBD2 identical over 7 junction bases. CDR3 reads: CASSLWGGSSYNEQFF. The nucleotide sequence reads as follows: TGTGCCAGCAGCTTGTGGGGGGGGAGCTCCTACAATGAGCAGTTCTTC.